This T cell receptor beta chain came from a study of Graves' ophthalmopathy and Graves' hyperthyroidism. The TCR beta CDR3 regions underwent amplification from RNA transcripts. An initial RT-PCR round employing HTBI primers preceded a second-round multiplex PCR. TCRdb re-called the multiplex PCR reads through MiXCR, storing one row per CDR3 protein. The sample records a few hundred thousand distinct CDR3 sequences, approximately 18% being singletons. On this clonotype itself: Its cognate antigen is unknown.

CDR1 and CDR2 from the germline V gene are MGHRA and YSYEKL. Trimming took 0 bases from V and 0 from J; bases not matched to a gene: 4. The CDR3 length is 16 residues. Findings of the study overall: The model achieved about 67% sensitivity and 72% to 75% specificity for ophthalmopathy progression.

PBMCs originated in around 11 ml of fresh peripheral blood. This TCR came from an adult woman with stable Graves' hyperthyroidism. Material: peripheral blood. V is TRBV4-1 and J is TRBJ2-7; 8 nucleotides line up with TRBD2. As DNA, the CDR3 is TGCGCCAGCAGCCAAGATCGGGGGGGCTTCTCCTACGAGCAGTACTTC. This translates into CASSQDRGGFSYEQYF.